This TCR beta chain was identified during a study of blood T cell repertoires in COVID-19. Which cohort a participant joined came from the clinical history participants gave. TCRdb keeps only in-frame clones here, not all; method: immunoSEQ multiplex PCR. Among about 190,000 clones listed, 76% were seen once. The CDR3 loop spans 13 amino acids. Germline V gives CDR1 SEHNR, CDR2 FQNEAQ (reference sequence). Trimming removed 1 base at V and 6 bases at J, with 6 bases between. The sequence derives from a woman aged 45-65 years with acute COVID-19. Sequenced sample: PBMCs or T cells enriched from blood (not recorded which). The chain recombines TRBV7-9 with TRBJ1-4; no clear D. The CDR3 reads CASSLGTDEKLFF. In DNA, the CDR3 is TGTGCCAGCAGCTTAGGCACGGATGAAAAACTGTTTTTT.